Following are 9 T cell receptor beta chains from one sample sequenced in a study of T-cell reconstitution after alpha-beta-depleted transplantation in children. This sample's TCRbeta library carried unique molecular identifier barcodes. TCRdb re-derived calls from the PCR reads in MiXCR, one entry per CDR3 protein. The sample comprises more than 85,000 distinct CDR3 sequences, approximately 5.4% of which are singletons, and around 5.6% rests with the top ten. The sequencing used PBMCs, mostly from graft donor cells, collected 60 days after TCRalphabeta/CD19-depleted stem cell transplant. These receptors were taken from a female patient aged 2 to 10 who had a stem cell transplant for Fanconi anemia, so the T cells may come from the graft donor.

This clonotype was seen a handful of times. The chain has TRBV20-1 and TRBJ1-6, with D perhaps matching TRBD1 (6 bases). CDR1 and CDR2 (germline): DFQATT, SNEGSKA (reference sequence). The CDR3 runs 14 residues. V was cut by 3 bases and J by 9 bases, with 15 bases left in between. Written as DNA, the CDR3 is TGCAGTGCTAGCCTAGGGGGGGAAACTTCACCCCTCCACTTT. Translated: CSASLGGETSPLHF.

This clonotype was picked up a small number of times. The CDR3 loop reads CASSPTTWATKTQYF. CDR3 nucleotides: TGTGCCAGCAGCCCCACAACATGGGCTACAAAGACCCAGTACTTC. This rearrangement joins TRBV7-2 to TRBJ2-5; D remains ambiguous. Germline assignment: CDR1 SGHTA and CDR2 FQGNSA. The CDR3 runs 15 residues. The ends were cut back, 5 bases at V and 6 bases at J, with 19 bases in the middle.

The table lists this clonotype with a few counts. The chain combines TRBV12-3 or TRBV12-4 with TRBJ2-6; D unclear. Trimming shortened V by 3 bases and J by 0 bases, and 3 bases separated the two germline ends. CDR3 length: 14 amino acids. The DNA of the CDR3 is TGTGCCAGCAGTTTCAACTCTGGGGCCAACGTCCTGACTTTC. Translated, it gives CASSFNSGANVLTF.

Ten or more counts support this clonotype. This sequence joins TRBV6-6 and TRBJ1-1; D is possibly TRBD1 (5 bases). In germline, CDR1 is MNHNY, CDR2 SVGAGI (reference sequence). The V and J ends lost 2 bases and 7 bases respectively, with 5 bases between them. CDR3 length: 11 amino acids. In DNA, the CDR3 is TGTGCCAGCAGTTACGGGGGTGAAGCTTTCTTT. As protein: CASSYGGEAFF.

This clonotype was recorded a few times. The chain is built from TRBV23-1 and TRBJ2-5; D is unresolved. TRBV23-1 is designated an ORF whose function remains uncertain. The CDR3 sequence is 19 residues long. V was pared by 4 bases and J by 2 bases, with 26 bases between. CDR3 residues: CASSLLGYDIAPLQETQYF. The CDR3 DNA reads TGCGCCAGCAGTCTCTTGGGGTACGACATAGCACCGTTACAAGAGACCCAGTACTTC.

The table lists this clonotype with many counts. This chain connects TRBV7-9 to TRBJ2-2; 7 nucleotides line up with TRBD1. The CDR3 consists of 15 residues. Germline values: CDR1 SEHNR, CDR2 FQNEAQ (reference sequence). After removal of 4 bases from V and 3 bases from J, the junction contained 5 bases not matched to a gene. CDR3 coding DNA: TGTGCCAGCAGCTCAGGACAGGAGGACACCGGGGAGCTGTTTTTT. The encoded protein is CASSSGQEDTGELFF.

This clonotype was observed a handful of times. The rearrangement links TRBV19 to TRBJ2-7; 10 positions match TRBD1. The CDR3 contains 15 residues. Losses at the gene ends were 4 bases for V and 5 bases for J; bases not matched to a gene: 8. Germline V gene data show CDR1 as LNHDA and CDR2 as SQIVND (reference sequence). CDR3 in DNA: TGTGCCAGTAGTAAACCGGGACAGGGGTCCCACGAGCAGTACTTC. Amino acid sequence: CASSKPGQGSHEQYF.

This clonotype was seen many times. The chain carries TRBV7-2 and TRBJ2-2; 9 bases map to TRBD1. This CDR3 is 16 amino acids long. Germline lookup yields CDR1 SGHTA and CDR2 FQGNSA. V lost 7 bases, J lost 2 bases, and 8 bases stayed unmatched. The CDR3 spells CASKGPGQGNTGELFF. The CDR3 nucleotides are TGTGCCAGCAAGGGACCGGGACAGGGCAACACCGGGGAGCTGTTTTTT.

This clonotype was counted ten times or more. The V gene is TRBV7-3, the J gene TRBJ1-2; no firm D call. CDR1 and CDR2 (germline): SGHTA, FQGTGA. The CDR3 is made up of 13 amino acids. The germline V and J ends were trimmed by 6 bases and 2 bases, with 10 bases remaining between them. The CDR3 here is CASSQDGNYGYTF. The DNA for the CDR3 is TGTGCCAGCAGTCAGGACGGGAACTATGGCTACACCTTC.